This T cell receptor beta chain was retrieved from a study of blood T cell repertoires in COVID-19. Overall study context: Researchers got acute and convalescent COVID-19 samples from the United States, Italy and Spain.

Sequenced by immunoSEQ multiplex PCR; TCRdb stores in-frame clones only, minus some. The sample has roughly 240,000 clones, 75% to 90% seen once. This CDR3 spans 14 amino acids. The germline gives CDR1 GTSNPN, CDR2 SVGIG (reference sequence). V lost 0 bases and J 2 bases, leaving 10 bases between the germline ends. This TCR was sampled from a man aged 60-69 years who had recovered from COVID-19. The sequenced material came from peripheral blood. The genes are TRBV30 and TRBJ1-1; D may be TRBD1 (5 bases). The CDR3 DNA sequence: TGTGCCTGGAGTGTAAAAGGGGCCAACACTGAAGCTTTCTTT. Translated: CAWSVKGANTEAFF.